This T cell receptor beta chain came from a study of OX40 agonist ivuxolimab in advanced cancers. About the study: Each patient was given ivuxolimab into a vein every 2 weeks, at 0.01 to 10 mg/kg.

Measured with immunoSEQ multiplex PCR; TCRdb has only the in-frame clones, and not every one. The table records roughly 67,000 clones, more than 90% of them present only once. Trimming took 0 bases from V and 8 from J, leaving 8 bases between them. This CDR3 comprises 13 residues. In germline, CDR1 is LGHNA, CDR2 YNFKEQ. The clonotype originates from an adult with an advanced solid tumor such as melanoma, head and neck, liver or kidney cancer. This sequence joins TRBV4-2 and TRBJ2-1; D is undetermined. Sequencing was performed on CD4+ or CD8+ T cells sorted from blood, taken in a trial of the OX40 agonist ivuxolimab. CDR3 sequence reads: CASSQEFVDEQFF. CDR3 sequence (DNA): TGTGCCAGCAGCCAAGAATTTGTTGATGAGCAGTTCTTC.